The clone carrying this T cell receptor beta chain was counted only a few times. Its specificity is unknown. This entry belongs to a study of T cells in localized non-small cell lung cancer. The germline V gene encodes CDR1 SGDLS and CDR2 YYNGEE. The CDR3 spans 16 residues. With 0 bases removed from V and 9 bases from J, the gap between germline ends came to 19 bases. Study-wide findings and caveats: It was uninvolved adjacent lung that showed the highest T cell clonality, exceeding tumor. Overall survival was longer when the density of T cells in the blood was higher. Adjacent lung tissue had a median around 50 of the top 100 clones found in the tumor. One tumor region alone was sequenced, and heterogeneity therefore remains possible.

The protocol was immunoSEQ multiplex PCR, while the TCRdb copy is restricted to in-frame clones and leaves out a portion. The table includes approximately 80,000 clones, around 80% detected once. The TCR sequence derives from a female donor of 60 years or more with stage I lung adenocarcinoma. This sample comprised peripheral blood, obtained before any cancer treatment. The chain carries TRBV9 and TRBJ1-3; D might be TRBD1 (5 bases). CDR3 in DNA: TGTGCCAGCAGCGTAGATGGTACAGGCCCGGAAGGCACCATATATTTT. This translates into CASSVDGTGPEGTIYF.